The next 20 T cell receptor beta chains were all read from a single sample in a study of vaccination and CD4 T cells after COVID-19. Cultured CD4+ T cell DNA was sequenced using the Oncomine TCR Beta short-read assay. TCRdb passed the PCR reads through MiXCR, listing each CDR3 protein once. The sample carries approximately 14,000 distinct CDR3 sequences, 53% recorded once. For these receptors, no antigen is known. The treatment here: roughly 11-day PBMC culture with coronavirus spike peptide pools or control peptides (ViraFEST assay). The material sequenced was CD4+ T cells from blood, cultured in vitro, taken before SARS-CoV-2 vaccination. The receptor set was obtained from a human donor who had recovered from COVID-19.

The DNA of the CDR3 is TGTGCCACCTCTCACGGCGTGAGCACAGATACGCAGTATTTT. Translated, it gives CATSHGVSTDTQYF. This chain links TRBV6-2 or TRBV6-3 with TRBJ2-3; D unclear. This CDR3 is built from 14 residues. CDR1 and CDR2 from the germline V gene are MNHEY and SVGEGT. V was clipped by 10 bases and J by 0 bases, with 14 bases between them.

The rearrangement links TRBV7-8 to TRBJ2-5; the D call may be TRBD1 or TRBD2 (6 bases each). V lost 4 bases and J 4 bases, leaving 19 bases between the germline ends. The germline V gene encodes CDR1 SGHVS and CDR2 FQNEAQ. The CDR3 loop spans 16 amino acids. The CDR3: CASSSRGAQAVETQYF. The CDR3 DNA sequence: TGTGCCAGCAGCTCTAGGGGGGCGCAGGCTGTAGAGACCCAGTACTTC.

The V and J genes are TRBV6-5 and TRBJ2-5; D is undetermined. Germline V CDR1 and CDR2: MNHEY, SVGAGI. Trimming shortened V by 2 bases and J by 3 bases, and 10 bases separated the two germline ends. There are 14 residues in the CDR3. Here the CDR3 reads CASSYGWAEETQYF. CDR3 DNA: TGTGCCAGCAGTTACGGGTGGGCAGAAGAGACCCAGTACTTC.

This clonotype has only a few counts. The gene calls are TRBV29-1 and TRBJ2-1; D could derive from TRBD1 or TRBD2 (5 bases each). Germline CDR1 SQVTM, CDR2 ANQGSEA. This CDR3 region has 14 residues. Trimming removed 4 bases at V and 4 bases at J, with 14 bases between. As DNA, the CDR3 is TGCAGCGTTGCCGCGAGGGGAGCGTACAATGAGCAGTTCTTC. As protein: CSVAARGAYNEQFF.

The CDR3 DNA reads TGTGCCAGAAGCCGGAACTTAGCGGACACCATATATTTT. It codes for CARSRNLADTIYF. This sequence joins TRBV5-3 and TRBJ1-3, with unresolved D. Being an ORF, TRBV5-3 has a function that is uncertain. This CDR3 has 13 residues. The V end lost 4 bases, the J end lost 8 bases, and 13 bases lay between the germline ends.

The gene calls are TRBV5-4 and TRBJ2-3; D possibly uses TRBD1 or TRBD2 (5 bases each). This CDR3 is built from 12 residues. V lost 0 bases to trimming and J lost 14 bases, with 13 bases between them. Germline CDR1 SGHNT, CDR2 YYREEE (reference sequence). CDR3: CASSLAGTPGYF. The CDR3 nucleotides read TGTGCCAGCAGCTTGGCCGGGACCCCGGGGTATTTT.

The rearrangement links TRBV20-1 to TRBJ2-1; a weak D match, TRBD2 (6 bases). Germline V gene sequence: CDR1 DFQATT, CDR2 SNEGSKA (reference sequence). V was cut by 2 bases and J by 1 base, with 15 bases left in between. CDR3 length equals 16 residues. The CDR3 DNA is TGCAGTGCTAGATCGGGCGGGATCGAATCCTACAATGAGCAGTTCTTC. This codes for CSARSGGIESYNEQFF.

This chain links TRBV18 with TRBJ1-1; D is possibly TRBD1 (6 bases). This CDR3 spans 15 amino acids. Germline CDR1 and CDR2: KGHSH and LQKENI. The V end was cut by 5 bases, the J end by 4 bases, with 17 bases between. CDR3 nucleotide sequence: TGTGCCAGCTCAGGCAGACAGGCGACGGTCACTGAAGCTTTCTTT. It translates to CASSGRQATVTEAFF.

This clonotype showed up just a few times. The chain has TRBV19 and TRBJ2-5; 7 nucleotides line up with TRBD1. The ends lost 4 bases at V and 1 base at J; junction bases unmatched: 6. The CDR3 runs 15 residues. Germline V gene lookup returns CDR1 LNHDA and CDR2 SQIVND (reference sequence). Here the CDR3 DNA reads TGTGCCAGTAGTACGATAAGGACAGGCCAAGAGACCCAGTACTTC. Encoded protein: CASSTIRTGQETQYF.

CDR3 coding DNA: TGTGCCAGCAGTGGACAGGTATCCAGTGGGGGAGAGACCCAGTACTTC. Its translation: CASSGQVSSGGETQYF. J is TRBJ2-5 and V is TRBV2; tentative D call: TRBD1 (6 bases). Germline loops: CDR1 SNHLY, CDR2 FYNNEI. Trimming stripped 4 bases from V and 4 bases from J, with 19 bases between. The length of the CDR3 is 16 residues.

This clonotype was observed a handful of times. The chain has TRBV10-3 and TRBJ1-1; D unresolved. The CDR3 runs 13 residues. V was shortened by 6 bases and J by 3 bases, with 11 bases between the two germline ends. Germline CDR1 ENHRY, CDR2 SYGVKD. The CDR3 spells CAIRAPGDTEAFF. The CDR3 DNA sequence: TGTGCCATCAGGGCCCCCGGGGACACTGAAGCTTTCTTT.

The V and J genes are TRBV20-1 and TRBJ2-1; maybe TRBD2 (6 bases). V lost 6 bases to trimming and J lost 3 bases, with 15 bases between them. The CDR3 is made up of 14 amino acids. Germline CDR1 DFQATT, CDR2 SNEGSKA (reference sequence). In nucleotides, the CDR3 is TGCAGTGCCGCCAGACTAGTGTACTACAATGAGCAGTTCTTC. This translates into CSAARLVYYNEQFF.

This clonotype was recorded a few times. CDR3 DNA: TGCAGTGCTAAGGAGACAGGTCTCAGGCAGCCCCAGCATTTT. This sequence encodes CSAKETGLRQPQHF. This chain uses TRBV20-1 with TRBJ1-5; D might be TRBD1 (6 bases). V shed 4 bases and J shed 7 bases, with 17 bases lying between them. Germline CDR1 DFQATT, CDR2 SNEGSKA (reference sequence). The CDR3 contains 14 residues.

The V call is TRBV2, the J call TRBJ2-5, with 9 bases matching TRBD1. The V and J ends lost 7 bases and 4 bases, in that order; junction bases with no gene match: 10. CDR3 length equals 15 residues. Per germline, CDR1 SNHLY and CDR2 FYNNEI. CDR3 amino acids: CASIRGQGGRETQYF. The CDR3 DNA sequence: TGTGCCAGCATACGGGGACAGGGAGGGAGAGAGACCCAGTACTTC.

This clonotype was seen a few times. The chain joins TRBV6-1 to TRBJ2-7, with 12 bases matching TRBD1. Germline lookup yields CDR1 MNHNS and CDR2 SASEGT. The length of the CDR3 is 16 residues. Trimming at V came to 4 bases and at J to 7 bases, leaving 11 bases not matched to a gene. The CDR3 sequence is CASSASGGQGAREQYF. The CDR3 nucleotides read TGTGCCAGCAGTGCCTCGGGGGGACAGGGGGCGCGGGAGCAGTACTTC.

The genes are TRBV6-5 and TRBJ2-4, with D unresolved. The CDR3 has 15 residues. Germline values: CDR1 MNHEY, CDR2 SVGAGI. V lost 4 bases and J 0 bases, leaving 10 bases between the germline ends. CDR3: CASSSFGLAKNIQYF. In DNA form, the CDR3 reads TGTGCCAGCAGTTCCTTTGGGTTAGCCAAAAACATTCAGTACTTC.

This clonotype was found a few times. Written as DNA, the CDR3 is TGTGCCAGCAGCTTATCCGGACAGGTAAATCAGCCCCAGCATTTT. Amino acid sequence: CASSLSGQVNQPQHF. This chain joins TRBV7-8 and TRBJ1-5; 7 bases are a match to TRBD1. The V gene end was trimmed by 2 bases and the J gene end by 4 bases; junction bases not matched to a gene: 5. Germline assignment: CDR1 SGHVS and CDR2 FQNEAQ. The CDR3 sequence is 15 residues long. Full variable domain (rest looked up from reference TRBV7-8 and TRBJ1-5): GAGVSQSPRYKVAKRGQDVALRCDPISGHVSLFWYQQALGQGPEFLTYFQNEAQLDKSGLPSDRFFAERPEGSVSTLKIQRTQQEDSAVYLCASSLSGQVNQPQHFGDGTRLSIL.

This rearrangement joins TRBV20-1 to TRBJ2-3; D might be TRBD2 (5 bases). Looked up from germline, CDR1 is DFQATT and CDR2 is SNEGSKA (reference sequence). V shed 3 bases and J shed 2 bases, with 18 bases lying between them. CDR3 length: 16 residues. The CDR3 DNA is TGCAGTGCTAGTCTGCTAGCCATGGGGTACACAGATACGCAGTATTTT. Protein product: CSASLLAMGYTDTQYF.

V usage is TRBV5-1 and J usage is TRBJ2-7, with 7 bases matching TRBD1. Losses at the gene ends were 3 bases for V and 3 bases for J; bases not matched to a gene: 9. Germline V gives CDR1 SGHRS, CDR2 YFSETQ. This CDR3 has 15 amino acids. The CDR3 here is CASSSTGVPLYEQYF. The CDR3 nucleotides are TGCGCCAGCAGCTCTACAGGGGTTCCCCTCTACGAGCAGTACTTC. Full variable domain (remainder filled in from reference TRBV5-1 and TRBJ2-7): KAGVTQTPRYLIKTRGQQVTLSCSPISGHRSVSWYQQTPGQGLQFLFEYFSETQRNKGNFPGRFSGRQFSNSRSEMNVSTLELGDSALYLCASSSTGVPLYEQYFGPGTRLTVT.

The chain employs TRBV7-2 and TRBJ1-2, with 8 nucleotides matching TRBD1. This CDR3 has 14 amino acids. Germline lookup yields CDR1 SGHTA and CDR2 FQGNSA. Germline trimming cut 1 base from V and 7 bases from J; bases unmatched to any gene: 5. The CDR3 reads CASSLGSGGRGYTF. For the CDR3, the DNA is TGTGCCAGCAGCTTAGGTTCAGGGGGCCGTGGCTACACCTTC.